This T cell receptor (beta chain) is from a study of control samples from healthy donors and cancer patients (dated by TCRdb to about 2020). Reading the germline V gene gives CDR1 SGHAT and CDR2 FQNNGV. The germline ends are 21 bases apart after V is trimmed by 3 bases and J by 6 bases. The CDR3 holds 17 amino acids from the cysteine to the phenylalanine. The sequence is cut down to CDR3 DNA, 51 bases in frame from base 1. To prepare the library, the immunoSEQ multiplex PCR assay was applied. TCRdb's version of the immuneACCESS table is confined to in-frame rearrangements and falls short of the full clone set. An unresolved V gene accounts for under half of the shortfall where checked; the remainder is of unknown origin. This sample is represented by tens of thousands of clones; around 95% of them were singletons. Around 2% of the sample is taken by the ten largest. To note about this clone: Its antigen remains unidentified. There are no base qualities to consult, and no much larger clone falls within one base.

Recombination joined TRBV11-2 with TRBJ2-1; there is no confident call for the D gene. The receptor was derived from a woman aged 30 to 39 in good health. The specimen sequenced was blood. The nucleotide sequence is given as TGTGCCAGCAGCTTCCCCCGAGCGAGTGTTTCTTTCAATGAGCAGTTCTTC. Its protein reads: CASSFPRASVSFNEQFF. The full variable domain, completed from the reference TRBV11-2 and TRBJ2-1 proteins outside the CDR3, reads EAGVAQSPRYKIIEKRQSVAFWCNPISGHATLYWYQQILGQGPKLLIQFQNNGVVDDSQLPKDRFSAERLKGVDSTLKIQPAKLEDSAVYLCASSFPRASVSFNEQFFGPGTRLTVL.